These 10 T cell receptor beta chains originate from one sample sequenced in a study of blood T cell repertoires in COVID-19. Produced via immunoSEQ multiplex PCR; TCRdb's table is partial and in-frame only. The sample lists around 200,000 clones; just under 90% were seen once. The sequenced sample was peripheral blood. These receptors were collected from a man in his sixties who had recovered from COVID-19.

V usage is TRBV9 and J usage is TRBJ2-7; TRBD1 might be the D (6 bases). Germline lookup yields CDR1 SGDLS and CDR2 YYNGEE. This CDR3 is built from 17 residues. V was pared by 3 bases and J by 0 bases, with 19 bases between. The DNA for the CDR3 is TGTGCCAGCAGCGCTTCCGCCCGACAGGCGTCCTCCTACGAGCAGTACTTC. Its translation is CASSASARQASSYEQYF.

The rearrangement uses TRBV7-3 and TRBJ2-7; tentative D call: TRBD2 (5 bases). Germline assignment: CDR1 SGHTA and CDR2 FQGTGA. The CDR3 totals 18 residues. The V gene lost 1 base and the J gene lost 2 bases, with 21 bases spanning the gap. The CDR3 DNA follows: TGTGCCAGCAGCTTAAGGGGTGGAGGCGGCAGTATGACCTACGAGCAGTACTTC. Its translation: CASSLRGGGGSMTYEQYF.

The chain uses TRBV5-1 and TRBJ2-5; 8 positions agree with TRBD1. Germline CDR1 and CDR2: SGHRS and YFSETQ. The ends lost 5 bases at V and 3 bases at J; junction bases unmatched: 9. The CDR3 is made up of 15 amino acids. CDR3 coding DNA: TGCGCCAGCAGTGTAATAGGGGACAGGAAAGAGACCCAGTACTTC. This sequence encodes CASSVIGDRKETQYF. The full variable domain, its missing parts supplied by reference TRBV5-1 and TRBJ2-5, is KAGVTQTPRYLIKTRGQQVTLSCSPISGHRSVSWYQQTPGQGLQFLFEYFSETQRNKGNFPGRFSGRQFSNSRSEMNVSTLELGDSALYLCASSVIGDRKETQYFGPGTRLLVL.

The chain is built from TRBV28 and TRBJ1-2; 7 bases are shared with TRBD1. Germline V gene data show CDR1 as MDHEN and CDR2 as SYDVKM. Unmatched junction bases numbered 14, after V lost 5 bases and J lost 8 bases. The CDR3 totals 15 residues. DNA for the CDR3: TGTGCCAGCAGTATACCTTCTCAGGGGGTCTACGGCTACACCTTC. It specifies CASSIPSQGVYGYTF.

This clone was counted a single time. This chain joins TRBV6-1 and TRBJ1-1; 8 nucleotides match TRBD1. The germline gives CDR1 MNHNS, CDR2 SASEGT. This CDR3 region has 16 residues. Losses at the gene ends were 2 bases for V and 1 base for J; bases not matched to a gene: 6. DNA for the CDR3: TGTGCCAGCAGTGAACAGGACAGGGCTGGGAACACTGAAGCTTTCTTT. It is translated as CASSEQDRAGNTEAFF.

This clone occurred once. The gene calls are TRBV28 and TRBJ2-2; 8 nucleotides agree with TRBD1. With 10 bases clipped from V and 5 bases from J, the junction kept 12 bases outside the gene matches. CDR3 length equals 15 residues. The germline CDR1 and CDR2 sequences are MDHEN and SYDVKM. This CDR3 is CATITPTGDTGELFF. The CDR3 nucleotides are TGTGCCACCATTACCCCGACAGGGGATACCGGGGAGCTGTTTTTT.

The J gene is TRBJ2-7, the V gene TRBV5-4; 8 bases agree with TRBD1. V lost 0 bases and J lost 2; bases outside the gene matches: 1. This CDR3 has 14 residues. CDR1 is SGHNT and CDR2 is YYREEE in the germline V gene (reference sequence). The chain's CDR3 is CASSLGGQAYEQYF. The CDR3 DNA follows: TGTGCCAGCAGCTTGGGGGGACAGGCCTACGAGCAGTACTTC.

The CDR3 nucleotides read TGCGCCAGCAGCCACGCCGGTTCCCTAGCGGGATTAAATGAGCAGTTCTTC. Residues: CASSHAGSLAGLNEQFF. V is TRBV4-1 and J is TRBJ2-1, with 9 positions matching TRBD2. After removal of 3 bases from V and 7 bases from J, the junction contained 13 bases not matched to a gene. The CDR3 has 17 amino acids. Germline loops: CDR1 MGHRA, CDR2 YSYEKL.

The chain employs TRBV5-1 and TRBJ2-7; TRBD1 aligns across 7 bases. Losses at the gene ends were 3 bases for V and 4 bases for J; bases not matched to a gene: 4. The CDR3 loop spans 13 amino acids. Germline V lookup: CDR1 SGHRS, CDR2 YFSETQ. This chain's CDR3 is CASSWDRYYEQYF. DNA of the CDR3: TGCGCCAGCAGCTGGGACAGATATTACGAGCAGTACTTC.

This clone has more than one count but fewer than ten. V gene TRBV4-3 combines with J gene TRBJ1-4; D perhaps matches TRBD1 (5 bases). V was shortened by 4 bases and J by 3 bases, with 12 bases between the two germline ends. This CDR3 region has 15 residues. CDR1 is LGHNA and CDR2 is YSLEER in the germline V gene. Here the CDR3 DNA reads TGCGCCAGCAGCCCCCGGCGGACACCTAATGAAAAACTGTTTTTT. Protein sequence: CASSPRRTPNEKLFF.